This entry features one T cell receptor (beta chain) sequence. The specificity of this receptor is unknown. It has no much larger one-base neighbor in the sample; base qualities were not kept. The donors were included in the validation cohort of 130 or so subjects, a group kept apart from the roughly 670-subject first cohort. The data were taken from a study of cytomegalovirus exposure and HLA in healthy donors (dated by TCRdb to between 2016 and 2019). Study-level background: The roughly 670 repertoires of the first cohort and the 110 or so validation repertoires were produced on the same platform, according to a later analysis. The study was designed to test whether signatures of past pathogen exposure could be identified by cataloging public T cell receptors. Along with the approximately 650-subject first cohort, a separate validation cohort of roughly 110 different subjects was used. To predict cytomegalovirus infection status, the study brought together high-throughput TCR immunosequencing, statistical association of individual TCRs with disease status, and machine learning. The paper's findings and limits, for the study overall: A few of the identified cytomegalovirus-associated TCR beta chains were confirmed in vitro to be specific for cytomegalovirus antigens. A later analysis had no HLA typing for the validation cohort, so co-occurrence there was scored across all 110 or so repertoires. In a later analysis, TCRs clustered in the first cohort were found to also tend to co-occur in the approximately 110 validation repertoires, with about 94% of cluster scores above 0. The authors suggested that the approach could potentially be extended to other disease states and immunological phenotypes. The study gave a list of 150 to 200 TCR beta chains associated with cytomegalovirus. Most TCR sequences were seen in very few donors, while some public TCRs were found in many individuals. In both the original and validation cohorts, the classifier was reported to diagnose cytomegalovirus status with high specificity and sensitivity.

The CDR3 holds 13 amino acids from the cysteine to the phenylalanine. Only CDR3 DNA is held: 39 bases, read in frame from base 1. V is pared back by 1 base and J by 4 bases, with 7 bases lying between the germline termini. For CDR1 and CDR2, the germline V gene (reference sequence) lists LNHNV and YYDKDF. Library prep was done by the immunoSEQ multiplex PCR assay. In the original analysis: A statistical classification framework was built for diagnosing cytomegalovirus status from the catalog of TCR beta chain sequences. TCRdb's version of the immuneACCESS table is confined to in-frame rearrangements and falls short of the full clone set. An unresolved V gene accounts for under half of the shortfall where checked; the remainder is of unknown origin. V, J and clone size were drawn from that table, and D and trimming were deduced from the DNA. A total of 90,000 to 150,000 clones appear in this sample, 70% to 90% of them only once. Nearly 6.5% of the sample rests with the top ten.

The sequenced material came from PBMCs. The receptor's source is a woman between 18 and 29 years old in good health and CMV-seropositive. The rearranged chain carries TRBV15 and TRBJ1-1, with no confident D gene call. CDR3 sequence: CATSRGGSTEAFF. The nucleotide sequence reads as follows: TGTGCCACCAGCAGAGGTGGCTCCACTGAAGCTTTCTTT.